The TCR beta chain under discussion was sequenced for a study of Ad26.COV2.S vaccination and SARS-CoV-2 variants. Generated by immunoSEQ multiplex PCR, the TCRdb table keeps only in-frame clones and is missing some. The table shows 430,000 or so clones, with about 88% occurring only once. The treatment: about 20 received Ad26.COV2.S at low or high dose, single or two shots; roughly five received placebo; per-sample allocation not given. All samples were drawn on day 63, counting from the first vaccine or placebo injection. An adult aged 18-55 years in Boston served as the donor. Trimming left V 6 bases short and J 0 bases short, with 14 bases between. The CDR3 sequence is 15 residues long. CDR1 is SQVTM and CDR2 is ANQGSEA in the germline V gene.

This chain links TRBV29-1 with TRBJ1-4; no definite D call. The clonotype originates from a person aged 18-60 years who received the Ad26.COV2.S COVID-19 vaccine or a placebo. Sample: peripheral blood, taken in a trial of Ad26.COV2.S vaccine versus placebo. CDR3 amino acids: CSVSGASATNEKLFF. CDR3 coding DNA: TGCAGCGTGTCCGGTGCGAGTGCAACTAATGAAAAACTGTTTTTT.